This T cell receptor beta chain was profiled in a study of OX40 agonist ivuxolimab in advanced cancers. Across the whole study: Prior checkpoint blockade (anti-PD-1, anti-PD-L1 or anti-CTLA-4) was permitted; 35% to 50% had it.

V lost 6 bases, J lost 1 base, and 7 bases stayed unmatched. CDR1 is MDHEN, CDR2 SYDVKM, per germline. This CDR3 has 15 residues. Profiling relied on immunoSEQ multiplex PCR, and the TCRdb table lists in-frame clones only, not all of them. The repertoire includes tens of thousands of clones, 87% of them detected once, and roughly 1.3% sits in the top ten. Blood specimens came from baseline, cycle 4 day 1, and cycle 7 day 1. This rearrangement joins TRBV28 to TRBJ2-3; 7 bases are a match to TRBD1. The sequenced sample was CD4+ or CD8+ T cells sorted from blood, obtained in a trial of the OX40 agonist ivuxolimab. The TCR was taken from an adult with an advanced solid tumor such as melanoma, head and neck, liver or kidney cancer. CDR3 coding DNA: TGTGCCAGCAGCGTACCCGGACAGGGCACAGATACGCAGTATTTT. It translates to CASSVPGQGTDTQYF.